This TCR beta chain was identified during a study of T cell changes during pregnancy in multiple sclerosis. Germline V gives CDR1 SGDLS, CDR2 YYNGEE. J lost 8 bases, V lost 3 bases, and 10 bases had no gene match. This CDR3 contains 16 residues. The repertoire was sequenced with immunoSEQ multiplex PCR; TCRdb's copy has only in-frame clones and lacks some. The table lists under 45,000 clones, 88% of them singletons. The clonotype originates from a female donor with multiple sclerosis, enrolled in a pregnancy study. This chain connects TRBV9 to TRBJ1-4; 10 nucleotides match TRBD1. The sample here was CD8+ T cells from peripheral blood mononuclear cells, taken in the first trimester of pregnancy. CDR3 sequence reads: CASSANDRGPREKLFF. DNA of the CDR3: TGTGCCAGCAGCGCAAATGACAGGGGGCCTCGGGAAAAACTGTTTTTT.